The 17 T cell receptor beta chains given below trace back to one sample, sequenced in a study of monozygotic twins with inflammatory bowel disease. After re-calling the 5' RACE reads, TCRdb lists one entry per CDR3 protein, DNA absent. The listing records 300,000 to 350,000 distinct CDR3 sequences. Input material: blood. The source is a human donor with ulcerative colitis or Crohn's disease, or a healthy co-twin of an affected twin (not recorded which).

This chain uses TRBV7-2 with TRBJ2-1. The CDR3 covers 13 residues. Germline CDR1 SGHTA, CDR2 FQGNSA. This chain's CDR3 is CASSPLRDTEQFF.

CDR3 protein: CASSSRQDPGNEQFF. The J gene is TRBJ2-1, the V gene TRBV5-4; there is no DNA to check the TCRdb D call of TRBD1. The germline gives CDR1 SGHNT, CDR2 YYREEE (reference sequence). This CDR3 region has 15 residues.

The rearrangement links TRBV3-1 to TRBJ2-1. This CDR3 has 15 amino acids. The V gene's germline CDR1 is LGHDT and CDR2 YNNKEL (reference sequence). CDR3 protein: CASSPRQEPYNEQFF.

The chain employs TRBV4-1 and TRBJ2-7. The germline V gene has CDR1 MGHRA and CDR2 YSYEKL. The CDR3 is 14 amino acids. The chain's CDR3 is CASSQVIVSYEQYF.

The chain joins TRBV20-1 to TRBJ1-1. Germline V gene lookup returns CDR1 DFQATT and CDR2 SNEGSKA (reference sequence). This CDR3 region has 14 residues. CDR3: CSAQGLDYSTEAFF.

The V and J genes are TRBV5-6 and TRBJ1-4; TCRdb returns TRBD1, unconfirmable since there is no DNA. This CDR3 is built from 18 residues. CDR1 and CDR2 (germline): SGHDT, YYEEEE. CDR3 sequence: CASSCLDSGTTTNEKLFF.

The CDR3 here is CASSLASGTSGNTIYF. This chain joins TRBV7-2 and TRBJ1-3; TCRdb outputs TRBD1, but without DNA this stays unchecked. Germline V lookup: CDR1 SGHTA, CDR2 FQGNSA. The CDR3 is 16 amino acids.

The V gene is TRBV20-1, the J gene TRBJ1-2; the TCRdb D gene call, TRBD1, has no DNA to confirm it. From germline, CDR1 is DFQATT and CDR2 SNEGSKA (reference sequence). CDR3 size: 15 residues. CDR3 region: CSGTPRRLANYGYTF.

The chain couples TRBV15 to TRBJ2-1; TCRdb proposes TRBD1, but this gene call is untestable without DNA. Germline V lookup: CDR1 LNHNV, CDR2 YYDKDF (reference sequence). This CDR3 has 15 residues. CDR3 residues: CATSRDSTTGNEQFF.

CDR3 residues: CASSSHYEQYF. The chain combines TRBV27 with TRBJ2-7. CDR1 and CDR2 from the germline V gene are MNHEY and SMNVEV (reference sequence). The CDR3 is 11 amino acids.

V gene TRBV7-8 combines with J gene TRBJ2-7; TCRdb names TRBD1, which stays unverified in the absence of DNA. Germline CDR1 reads SGHVS; CDR2 reads FQNEAQ. The CDR3 runs 15 residues. The CDR3 loop reads CASSPPRSGPYEQYF.

The J gene is TRBJ1-6, the V gene TRBV20-1; TCRdb's D call of TRBD1 is untestable without DNA. The CDR3 is made up of 14 amino acids. Germline CDR1 reads DFQATT; CDR2 reads SNEGSKA (reference sequence). The CDR3 protein is CSARDSRGGAPLHF.

The chain has TRBV25-1 and TRBJ2-2; checking the TCRdb D call of TRBD2 is not possible without DNA. The germline CDR1 and CDR2 sequences are MGHDK and SYGVNS. The CDR3 spans 15 residues. CDR3 sequence: CASSEWASNTGELFF.

The chain employs TRBV2 and TRBJ2-7; the D call of TRBD2 rests on TCRdb alone, since no DNA is present to check it. Looked up from germline, CDR1 is SNHLY and CDR2 is FYNNEI. The CDR3 covers 14 residues. The CDR3 is CASSLEIAGVEQYF. The variable domain in full, completed from reference TRBV2 and TRBJ2-7, reads EPEVTQTPSHQVTQMGQEVILRCVPISNHLYFYWYRQILGQKVEFLVSFYNNEISEKSEIFDDQFSVERPDGSNFTLKIRSTKLEDSAMYFCASSLEIAGVEQYFGPGTRLTVT.

The V call is TRBV12-3 or TRBV12-4, the J call TRBJ1-1; TCRdb's D call of TRBD1 is untestable without DNA. The CDR3 loop spans 15 amino acids. The CDR3: CASSSQDRANTEAFF.

The V and J genes are TRBV7-9 and TRBJ2-3; TCRdb gives TRBD1 as the D gene, but with no DNA this cannot be confirmed. Germline values: CDR1 SEHNR, CDR2 FQNEAQ (reference sequence). There are 15 residues in the CDR3. CDR3 sequence reads: CASSPYGQGSDTQYF. Using reference TRBV7-9 and TRBJ2-3 for the parts outside the CDR3, the full variable domain is DTGVSQNPRHKITKRGQNVTFRCDPISEHNRLYWYRQTLGQGPEFLTYFQNEAQLEKSRLLSDRFSAERPKGSFSTLEIQRTEQGDSAMYLCASSPYGQGSDTQYFGPGTRLTVL.

The chain carries TRBV20-1 and TRBJ1-6; TCRdb proposes TRBD1, but this gene call is untestable without DNA. CDR3 length: 15 residues. Germline V gives CDR1 DFQATT, CDR2 SNEGSKA (reference sequence). The CDR3 region is CSATQGTGGYSPLHF.